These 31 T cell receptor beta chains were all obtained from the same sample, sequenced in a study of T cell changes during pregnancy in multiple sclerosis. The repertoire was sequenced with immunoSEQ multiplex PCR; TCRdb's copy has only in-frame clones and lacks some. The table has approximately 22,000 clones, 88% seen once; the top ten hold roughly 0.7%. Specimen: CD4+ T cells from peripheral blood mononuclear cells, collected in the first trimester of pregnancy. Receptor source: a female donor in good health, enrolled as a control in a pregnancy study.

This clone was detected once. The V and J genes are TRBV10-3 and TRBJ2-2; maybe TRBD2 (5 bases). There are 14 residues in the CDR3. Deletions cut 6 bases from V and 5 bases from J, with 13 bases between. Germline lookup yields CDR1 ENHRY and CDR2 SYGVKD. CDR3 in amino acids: CAIRPQPGTGELFF. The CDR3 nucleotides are TGTGCCATCAGGCCACAGCCGGGGACCGGGGAGCTGTTTTTT.

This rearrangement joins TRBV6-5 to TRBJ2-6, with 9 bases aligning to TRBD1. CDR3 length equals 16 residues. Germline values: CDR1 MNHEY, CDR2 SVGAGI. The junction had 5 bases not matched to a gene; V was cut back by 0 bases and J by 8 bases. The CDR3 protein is CASSYSWTGVSNVLTF. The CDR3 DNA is TGTGCCAGCAGTTACTCATGGACAGGGGTTTCCAACGTCCTGACTTTC.

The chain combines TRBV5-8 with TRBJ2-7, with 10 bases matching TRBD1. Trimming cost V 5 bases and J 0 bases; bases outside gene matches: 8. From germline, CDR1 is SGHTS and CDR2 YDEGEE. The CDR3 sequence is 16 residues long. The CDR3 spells CASSPRTGGYSYEQYF. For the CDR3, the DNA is TGTGCCAGCAGTCCGAGGACAGGGGGATACTCCTACGAGCAGTACTTC.

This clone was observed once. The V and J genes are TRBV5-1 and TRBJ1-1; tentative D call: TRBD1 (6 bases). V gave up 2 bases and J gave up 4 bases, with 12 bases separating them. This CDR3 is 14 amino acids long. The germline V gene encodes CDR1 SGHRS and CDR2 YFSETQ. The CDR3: CASSLSSGVTEAFF. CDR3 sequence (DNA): TGCGCCAGCAGCTTATCCTCAGGGGTCACTGAAGCTTTCTTT.

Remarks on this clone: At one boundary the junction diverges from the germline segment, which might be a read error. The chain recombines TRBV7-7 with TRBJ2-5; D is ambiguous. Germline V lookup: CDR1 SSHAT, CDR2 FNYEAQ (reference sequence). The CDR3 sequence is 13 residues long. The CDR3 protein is CASSLDRKETQYF. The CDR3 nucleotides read TGTGCTAGCAGCCTAGATCGTAAAGAGACCCAGTACTTC.

CDR3 residues: CATYRDRVTEAFF. The CDR3 nucleotides are TGTGCCACTTACCGGGACAGGGTAACTGAAGCTTTCTTT. J is TRBJ1-1 and V is TRBV19; 9 bases fit TRBD1. V shed 10 bases and J 5 bases; nucleotides not matched to a gene: 8. From germline, CDR1 is LNHDA and CDR2 SQIVND (reference sequence). The CDR3 extends over 13 amino acids.

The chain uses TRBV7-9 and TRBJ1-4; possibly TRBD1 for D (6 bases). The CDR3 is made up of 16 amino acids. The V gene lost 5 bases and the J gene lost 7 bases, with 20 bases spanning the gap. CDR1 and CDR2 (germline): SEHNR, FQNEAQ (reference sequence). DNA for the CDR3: TGTGCCAGCAGCGCCACTACACAGGGAGTCGGTGAAAAACTGTTTTTT. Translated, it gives CASSATTQGVGEKLFF.

The CDR3 protein is CASSSVQGPNQPQHF. The CDR3 nucleotides read TGTGCCAGCAGCTCTGTTCAGGGGCCGAATCAGCCCCAGCATTTT. This chain joins TRBV7-8 and TRBJ1-5, with D possibly matching TRBD1 (6 bases). Trimming shortened V by 4 bases and J by 4 bases, and 14 bases separated the two germline ends. This CDR3 is built from 15 residues. Germline CDR1 and CDR2: SGHVS and FQNEAQ.

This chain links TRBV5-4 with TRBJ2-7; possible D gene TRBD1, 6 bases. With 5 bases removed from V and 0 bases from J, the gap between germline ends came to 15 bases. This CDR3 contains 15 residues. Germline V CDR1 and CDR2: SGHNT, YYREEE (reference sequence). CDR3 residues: CASRRELDSSYEQYF. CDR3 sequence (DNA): TGTGCCAGCAGACGGGAACTGGACAGCTCCTACGAGCAGTACTTC.

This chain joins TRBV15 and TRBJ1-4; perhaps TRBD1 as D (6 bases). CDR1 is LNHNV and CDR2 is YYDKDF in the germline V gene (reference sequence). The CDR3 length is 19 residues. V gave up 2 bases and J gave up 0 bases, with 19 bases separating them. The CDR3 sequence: CATSRSIRDTSSTNEKLFF. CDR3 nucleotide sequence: TGTGCCACCAGCAGATCCATCCGGGACACGTCTTCAACTAATGAAAAACTGTTTTTT.

In DNA, the CDR3 is TGTGCCAGCAGCACGGGACAGGGGACGGGAAACACCATATATTTT. It yields the protein CASSTGQGTGNTIYF. The gene calls are TRBV11-2 and TRBJ1-3, with 10 bases aligning to TRBD1. The V gene end was trimmed by 5 bases and the J gene end by 4 bases; junction bases not matched to a gene: 5. CDR1 is SGHAT, CDR2 FQNNGV, per germline. CDR3 size: 15 residues.

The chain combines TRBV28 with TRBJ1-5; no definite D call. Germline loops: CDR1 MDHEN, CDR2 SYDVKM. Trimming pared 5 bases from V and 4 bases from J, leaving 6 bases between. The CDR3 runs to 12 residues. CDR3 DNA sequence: TGTGCCAGCAGTCCCCAGAATCAGCCCCAGCATTTT. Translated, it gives CASSPQNQPQHF.

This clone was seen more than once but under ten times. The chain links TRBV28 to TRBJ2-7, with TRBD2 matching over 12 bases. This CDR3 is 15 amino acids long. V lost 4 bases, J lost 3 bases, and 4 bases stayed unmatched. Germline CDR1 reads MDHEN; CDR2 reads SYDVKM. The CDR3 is CASSSTSGGRYEQYF. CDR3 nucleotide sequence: TGTGCCAGCAGTTCGACTAGCGGGGGCCGCTACGAGCAGTACTTC. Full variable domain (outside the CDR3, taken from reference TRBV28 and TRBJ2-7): DVKVTQSSRYLVKRTGEKVFLECVQDMDHENMFWYRQDPGLGLRLIYFSYDVKMKEKGDIPEGYSVSREKKERFSLILESASTNQTSMYLCASSSTSGGRYEQYFGPGTRLTVT.

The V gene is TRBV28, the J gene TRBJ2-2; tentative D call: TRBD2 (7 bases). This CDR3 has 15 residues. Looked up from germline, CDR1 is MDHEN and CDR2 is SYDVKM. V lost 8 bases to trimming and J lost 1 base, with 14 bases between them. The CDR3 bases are TGTGCCAGCGGTAGGGGGGGACGGAACACCGGGGAGCTGTTTTTT. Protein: CASGRGGRNTGELFF.

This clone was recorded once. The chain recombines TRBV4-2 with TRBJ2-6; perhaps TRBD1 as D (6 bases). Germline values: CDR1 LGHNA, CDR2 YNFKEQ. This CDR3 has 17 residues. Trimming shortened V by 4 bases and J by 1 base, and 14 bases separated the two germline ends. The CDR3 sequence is CASSLSGQLSGANVLTF. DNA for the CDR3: TGTGCCAGCAGCCTTTCCGGACAGCTGTCTGGGGCCAACGTCCTGACTTTC.

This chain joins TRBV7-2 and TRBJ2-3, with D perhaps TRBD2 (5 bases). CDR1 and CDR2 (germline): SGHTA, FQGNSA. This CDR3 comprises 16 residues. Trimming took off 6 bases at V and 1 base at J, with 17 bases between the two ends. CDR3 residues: CASSLYPTRGTDTQYF. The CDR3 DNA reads TGTGCCAGCAGTCTATACCCCACTAGAGGCACAGATACGCAGTATTTT.

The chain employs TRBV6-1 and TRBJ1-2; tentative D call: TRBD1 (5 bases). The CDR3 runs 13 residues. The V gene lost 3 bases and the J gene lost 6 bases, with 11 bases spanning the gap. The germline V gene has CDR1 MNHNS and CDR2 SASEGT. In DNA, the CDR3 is TGTGCCAGCAGTGAGTCAGGGATACATGGCTACACCTTC. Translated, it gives CASSESGIHGYTF.

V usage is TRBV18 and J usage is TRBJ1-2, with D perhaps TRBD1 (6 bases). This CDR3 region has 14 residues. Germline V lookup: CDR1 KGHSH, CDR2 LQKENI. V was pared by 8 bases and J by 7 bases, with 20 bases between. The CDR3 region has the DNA TGTGCCAGCCTAAAAAACAGGGAGGGCGGTGGCTACACCTTC. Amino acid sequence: CASLKNREGGGYTF.

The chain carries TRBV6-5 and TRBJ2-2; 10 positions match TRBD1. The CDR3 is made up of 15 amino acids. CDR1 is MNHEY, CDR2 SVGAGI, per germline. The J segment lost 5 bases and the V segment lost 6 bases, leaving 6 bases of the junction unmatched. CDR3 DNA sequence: TGTGCCAGCAGCCGACAGGGGGCGGTAACCGGGGAGCTGTTTTTT. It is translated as CASSRQGAVTGELFF.

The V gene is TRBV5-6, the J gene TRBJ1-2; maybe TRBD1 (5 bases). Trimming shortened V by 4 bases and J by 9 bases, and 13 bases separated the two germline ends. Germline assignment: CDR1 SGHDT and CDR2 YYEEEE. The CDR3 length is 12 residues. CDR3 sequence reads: CASSVDISSYTF. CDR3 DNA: TGTGCCAGCAGCGTGGACATTTCGAGCTACACCTTC. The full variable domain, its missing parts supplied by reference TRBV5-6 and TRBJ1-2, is DAGVTQSPTHLIKTRGQQVTLRCSPKSGHDTVSWYQQALGQGPQFIFQYYEEEERQRGNFPDRFSGHQFPNYSSELNVNALLLGDSALYLCASSVDISSYTFGSGTRLTVV.

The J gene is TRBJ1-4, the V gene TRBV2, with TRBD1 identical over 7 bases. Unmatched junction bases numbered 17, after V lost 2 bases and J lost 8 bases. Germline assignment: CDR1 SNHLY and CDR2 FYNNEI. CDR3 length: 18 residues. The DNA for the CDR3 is TGTGCCAGCAGTGAAAGCGCTGGGACAGCGAAGGGCCGGGAAAAACTGTTTTTT. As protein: CASSESAGTAKGREKLFF.

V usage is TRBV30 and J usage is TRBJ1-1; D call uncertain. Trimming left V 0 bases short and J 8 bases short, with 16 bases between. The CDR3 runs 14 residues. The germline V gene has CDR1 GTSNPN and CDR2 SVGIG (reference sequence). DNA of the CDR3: TGTGCCTGGAGTGTATCGGAGCGTCGGCCCGAAGCTTTCTTT. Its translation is CAWSVSERRPEAFF.

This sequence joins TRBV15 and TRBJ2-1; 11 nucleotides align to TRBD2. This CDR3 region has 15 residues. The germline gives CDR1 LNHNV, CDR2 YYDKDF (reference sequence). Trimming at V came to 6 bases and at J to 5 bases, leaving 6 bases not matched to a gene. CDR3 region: CATRATSGVNNEQFF. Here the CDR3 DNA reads TGTGCCACCAGGGCGACTAGCGGGGTAAACAATGAGCAGTTCTTC.

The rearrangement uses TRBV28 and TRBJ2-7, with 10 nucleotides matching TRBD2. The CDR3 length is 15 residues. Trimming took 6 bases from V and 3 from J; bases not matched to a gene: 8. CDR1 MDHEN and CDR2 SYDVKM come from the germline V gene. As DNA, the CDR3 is TGTGCCAGCAGAAATGACGGGACTAGCGTCTACGAGCAGTACTTC. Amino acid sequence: CASRNDGTSVYEQYF.

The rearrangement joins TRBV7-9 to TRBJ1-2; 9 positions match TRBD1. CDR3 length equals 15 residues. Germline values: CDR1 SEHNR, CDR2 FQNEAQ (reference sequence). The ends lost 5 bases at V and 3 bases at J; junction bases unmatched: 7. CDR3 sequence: CASSQVTGGDYGYTF. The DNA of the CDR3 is TGTGCCAGCAGCCAAGTCACAGGGGGCGACTATGGCTACACCTTC.

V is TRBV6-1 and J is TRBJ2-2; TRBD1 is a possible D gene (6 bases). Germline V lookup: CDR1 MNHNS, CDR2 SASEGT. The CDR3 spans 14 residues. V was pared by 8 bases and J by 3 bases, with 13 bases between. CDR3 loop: CASVRQDYTGELFF. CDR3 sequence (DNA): TGTGCCAGCGTTCGACAGGACTACACCGGGGAGCTGTTTTTT.

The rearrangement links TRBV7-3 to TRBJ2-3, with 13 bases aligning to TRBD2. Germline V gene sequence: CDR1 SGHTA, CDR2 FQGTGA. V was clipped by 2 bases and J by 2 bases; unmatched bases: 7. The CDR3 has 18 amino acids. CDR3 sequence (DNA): TGTGCCAGCAGCTTAGGACTAGCGGGGGCCCTTAACACAGATACGCAGTATTTT. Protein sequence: CASSLGLAGALNTDTQYF.

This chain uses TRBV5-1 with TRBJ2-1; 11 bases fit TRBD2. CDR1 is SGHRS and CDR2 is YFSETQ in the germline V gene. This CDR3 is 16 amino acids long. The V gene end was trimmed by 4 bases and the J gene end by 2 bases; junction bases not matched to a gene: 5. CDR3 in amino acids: CASSPGLAVTYNEQFF. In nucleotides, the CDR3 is TGCGCCAGCAGCCCGGGACTAGCGGTGACCTACAATGAGCAGTTCTTC.

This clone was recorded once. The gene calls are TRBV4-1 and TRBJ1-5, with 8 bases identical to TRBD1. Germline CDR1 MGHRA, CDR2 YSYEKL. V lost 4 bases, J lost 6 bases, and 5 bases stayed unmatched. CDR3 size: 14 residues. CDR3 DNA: TGCGCCAGCAGCCTTGGACAGGGCGGTCAGCCCCAGCATTTT. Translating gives CASSLGQGGQPQHF.

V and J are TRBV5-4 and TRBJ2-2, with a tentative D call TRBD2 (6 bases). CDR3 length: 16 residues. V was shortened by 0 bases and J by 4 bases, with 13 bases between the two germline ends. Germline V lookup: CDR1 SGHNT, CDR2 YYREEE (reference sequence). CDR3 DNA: TGTGCCAGCAGCTTGGAAGCTAGCGTTGGCACCGGGGAGCTGTTTTTT. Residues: CASSLEASVGTGELFF.

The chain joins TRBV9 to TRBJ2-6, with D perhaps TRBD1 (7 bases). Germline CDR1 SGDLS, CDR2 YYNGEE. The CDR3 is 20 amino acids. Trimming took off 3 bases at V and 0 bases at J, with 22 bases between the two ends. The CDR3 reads CASSAQTGRLSGSGANVLTF. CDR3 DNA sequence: TGTGCCAGCAGCGCGCAGACAGGGAGGCTTTCAGGCTCTGGGGCCAACGTCCTGACTTTC.